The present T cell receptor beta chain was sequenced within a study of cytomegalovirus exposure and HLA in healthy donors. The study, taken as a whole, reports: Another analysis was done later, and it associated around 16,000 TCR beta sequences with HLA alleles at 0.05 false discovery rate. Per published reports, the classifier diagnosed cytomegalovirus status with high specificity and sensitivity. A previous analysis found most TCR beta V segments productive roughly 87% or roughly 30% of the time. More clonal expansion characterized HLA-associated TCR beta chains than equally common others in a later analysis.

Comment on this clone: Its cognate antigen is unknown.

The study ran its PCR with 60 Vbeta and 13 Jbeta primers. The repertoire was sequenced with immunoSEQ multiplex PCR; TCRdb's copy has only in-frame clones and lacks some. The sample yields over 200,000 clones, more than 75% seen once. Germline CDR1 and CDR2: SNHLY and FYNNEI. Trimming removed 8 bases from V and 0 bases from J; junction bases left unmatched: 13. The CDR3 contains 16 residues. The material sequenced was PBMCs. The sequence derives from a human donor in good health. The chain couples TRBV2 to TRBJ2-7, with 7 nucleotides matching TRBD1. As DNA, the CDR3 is TGTGCCAGCGGCGGACTTGGACAGGAAGGCTCCTACGAGCAGTACTTC. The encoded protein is CASGGLGQEGSYEQYF.